This TCR beta chain is from a study of shared clonotypes between healthy human individuals (dated by TCRdb to about 2020). Describing the broader study: The cohort included a few men and two women between 18 and 49 years of age. Per donor, three plates each were used for CD4 naive and CD4 memory, two for CD8 naive, and one for CD8 memory. Per donor, leukapheresis produced somewhere between about 0.94 and 8.9 billion PBMCs. Different laboratories and diverse techniques were used to prepare libraries and sequence TCR repertoires, to increase sequencing depth and limit assay-specific biases. Blood TCR repertoires of roughly five healthy adults were deeply sequenced to estimate repertoire size and the extent of clonotype sharing between individuals. Study-wide conclusions, independent of this receptor: Pairwise subsampling led to the expectation that sequencing depth would affect the degree of clonotype sharing among donors. Naive subsets generally had larger estimated clonotype richness than memory subsets. Compared with non-shared clonotypes, clonotypes shared by all four sorted-subset donors had higher generation probabilities. When a few donors were compared, the shared fraction of clonotypes was about 5% for naive CD4, around 3.5% for naive CD8, roughly 2.3% for memory CD4, and 0.35% to 0.4% for memory CD8. Only blood was sampled, and tissue TCR repertoires likely differ from those in blood. Even with the large sequencing depth, rarefaction of the sorted-subset datasets indicated that sequencing was incomplete. Because the study included a small number of donors, the genetic and exposure-history diversity represented was limited.

TCR CDR3 regions were amplified from genomic DNA by multiplex PCR using the deep immunoSEQ assay. Genomic DNA extracted from each cell subset was distributed evenly over all wells of several immunoSEQ 96-well plates, and each plate served as one replicate. For sorted subsets, around 0.2 ug genomic DNA, equal to 30,000 or so T cell genomes, was loaded into each replicate PCR. Purified libraries were measured with a Qubit 3.0 fluorometer, size-checked on a Bioanalyzer 2100, and measured again with the KAPA Library Quantification kit. Each immunoSEQ 96-well plate was sequenced on its own single-read 150-cycle Illumina NextSeq 550 flow cell. On the study's bioinformatics: Because the immunoSEQ output held only junctional sequences and lacked quality scores, the filtering could not match the filtering applied to full-length reads. Sequences were annotated with PyIR, a Python wrapper for IgBLAST v1.9, using IMGT germline references to assign V/J genes and CDR3. Reads were filtered out if the reads had weak V/J assignments (E-value above 1e-6), no CDR3, stop codons, out-of-frame junctions, or ambiguous translated residues. V3J clonotypes were defined as sequences sharing the same inferred V gene, J gene, and CDR3 amino acid sequence. To compute the percentage overlap between repertoires, the number of shared unique clonotypes was divided by the size of the smaller repertoire. Repertoire richness was assessed with RTK rarefaction, the Chao1 estimator, and Recon v2.1 estimates of unobserved clonotypes. Generation probabilities for all TCRbeta clonotypes obtained by the gDNA method from several donors were computed using OLGA. Not all clones reach the TCRdb copy of this immuneACCESS table, which keeps in-frame sequences only. Checked studies attribute under half of the gap to unresolved V genes and leave the rest unexplained. V, J and clone size are those of that table, while D and trimming were read from the DNA. The sample table records a few million clones; roughly 93% of these occur just once. The top ten clones comprise 0.39% of the sample.

Counted from cysteine to phenylalanine, this CDR3 has 16 amino acids. Of the read, only the CDR3 DNA is kept; its 48 bases are in frame from base 1. V and J lose 0 bases and 2 bases, and a span of 10 bases separates them. From a lookup of the germline V gene (reference sequence), CDR1 and CDR2 are SGHAT and FQDESV. Points on this clone: Which antigen it targets is not known. No per-base quality is available; no much larger clone lies one base away.

The donors were healthy, HIV-negative adults with no recently reported acute infections or vaccinations. Only Caucasian adults living in Nashville, Tennessee, USA were represented among the donors. CD4+ T cells were enriched through magnetic negative selection, after which naive cells were positively selected on CD45RA and the remaining negative fraction served as the memory subset. After blood collection by leukapheresis, PBMCs were isolated using Ficoll-Histopaque density gradient centrifugation and then cryopreserved in the vapor phase of liquid nitrogen. Purity and quantity of every magnetically sorted T cell population were checked by analytical flow cytometry. Genomic DNA was isolated from each sorted fraction and quantified by UV absorbance on a Nanodrop 2000c.

The receptor comes from a young man in good health. Some clones in this sample may be carry-over from other donors' samples. The chain is assembled from TRBV11-1 and TRBJ2-2, with TRBD1 tentatively as D gene (6 bases match). The sequenced sample consisted of naive CD4+ T cells from PBMCs. What this sample's cell subset or site label stands for: CD45RA+ positively selected. The sequenced DNA: TGTGCCAGCAGCTTAGCAGGGGGTTCCAACACCGGGGAGCTGTTTTTT. Its translation is CASSLAGGSNTGELFF.